This T cell receptor (beta chain) was identified in a study of long-term antiretroviral therapy in people with HIV. The study's findings and limits: Across all time points, the repertoire was dominated by clones that expanded before ART.

Points on this clone: Its specificity is not known.

Sequencing relied on immunoSEQ assay v3.0, run at survey level. The data were produced by immunoSEQ multiplex PCR, yet TCRdb's version contains in-frame clones alone and is incomplete. The data hold about 39,000 clones, with 80% to 90% observed a single time. The CDR3 contains 15 residues. Trimming removed 1 base from V and 5 bases from J, with 15 bases in between. In germline, CDR1 is SGHRS, CDR2 YFSETQ. Cryopreserved PBMC samples of about 0.9-10 million cells were used for DNA extraction. This specimen consisted of unsorted PBMCs, obtained just before starting antiretroviral therapy. This chain uses TRBV5-1 with TRBJ2-5; D unclear. This TCR was recovered from a woman between 18 and 30 years old with HIV. Written as DNA, the CDR3 is TGCGCCAGCAGCTTGCAAAGGGCCCCCGGGGAGACCCAGTACTTC. Protein: CASSLQRAPGETQYF.